The 6 T cell receptor beta chains in this list originate from one sample, sequenced in a study of blood T cell repertoires in COVID-19 (dated by TCRdb to 2019 to 2021). To prepare the library, the immunoSEQ multiplex PCR assay was applied. TCRdb carries this immuneACCESS record with in-frame sequences only. Its versions omit some clonotypes, under half of them owing to an unresolved V gene in the studies checked, with the rest unexplained. The sample records a few hundred thousand clones, 85% to 90% of which are singletons. The top ten hold under 3% of the sample. The sample comprised PBMCs or T cells enriched from blood (not recorded which). The origin of the receptors is a woman aged 45-60 years who had been exposed to COVID-19.

The CDR3 sequence is CASSPGYQETQYF. CDR3 sequence (DNA): TGTGCCAGCAGTCCAGGGTACCAAGAGACCCAGTACTTC. J is TRBJ2-5 and V is TRBV28; D is perhaps TRBD1 (5 bases). Trimming took 5 bases from V and 0 from J, leaving 7 bases between them. Germline V lookup: CDR1 MDHEN, CDR2 SYDVKM. This CDR3 is built from 13 residues.

The chain carries TRBV19 and TRBJ2-7, with 8 nucleotides matching TRBD2. V shed 6 bases and J 0 bases; nucleotides not matched to a gene: 4. In germline, CDR1 is LNHDA, CDR2 SQIVND (reference sequence). The CDR3 has 14 residues. CDR3 nucleotide sequence: TGTGCCAGTAGACGGCGGGAGGTCTCCTACGAGCAGTACTTC. Protein sequence: CASRRREVSYEQYF.

V gene TRBV21-1 combines with J gene TRBJ1-6; the table names TRBD1, a call not compared with the DNA. TRBV21-1 counts as a pseudogene. This CDR3 has 15 amino acids. The CDR3 bases are TGTGCCAGCCCACCTCTAGGGACAGGGGGCCCACCCCTCCACTTT. Translating gives CASPPLGTGGPPLHF.

V is TRBV6-5 and J is TRBJ1-6, with TRBD1 matching 10 bases. From germline, CDR1 is MNHEY and CDR2 SVGAGI. The CDR3 is 14 residues long. The ends lost 5 bases at V and 10 bases at J; junction bases unmatched: 5. The CDR3 bases are TGTGCCAGCAGTCCCGGGACAGGGGCCTCACCCCTCCACTTT. This translates into CASSPGTGASPLHF.

This chain uses TRBV27 with TRBJ2-7; D is possibly TRBD1 (5 bases). Trimming removed 6 bases at V and 6 bases at J, with 21 bases between. The length of the CDR3 is 15 residues. CDR1 MNHEY and CDR2 SMNVEV come from the germline V gene (reference sequence). The CDR3 sequence is CASSSPAGSTLEQYF. Here the CDR3 DNA reads TGTGCCAGCAGCAGTCCGGCAGGGTCCACCCTCGAGCAGTACTTC.

This clone was picked up one time. The J gene is TRBJ2-1, the V gene TRBV11-3; 8 bases are a match to TRBD2. Germline trimming cut 5 bases from V and 0 bases from J; bases unmatched to any gene: 3. This CDR3 region has 15 residues. Germline loops: CDR1 SGHNT, CDR2 YENEEA. The chain's CDR3 is CASSQRGSSYNEQFF. The CDR3 DNA follows: TGTGCCAGCAGCCAGCGGGGGAGCTCCTACAATGAGCAGTTCTTC.